What follows are 14 T cell receptor beta chains derived from one specimen sequenced in a study of T cells after yellow fever vaccination. MiXCR, run by TCRdb on the 5' RACE reads, gives a single entry per CDR3 protein. This table holds 300,000 to 350,000 distinct CDR3 sequences, approximately 4.5% found once. The source material was PBMCs, sampled 15 days after the yellow fever booster vaccination. All receptors come from a man aged 18 to 29 who received the YFV17D yellow fever vaccine.

This clonotype was recorded a few times. This chain links TRBV6-4 with TRBJ1-4; D is perhaps TRBD1 (6 bases). This CDR3 spans 17 amino acids. CDR1 is MRHNA, CDR2 SNTAGT, per germline. V shed 0 bases and J shed 5 bases, with 16 bases lying between them. In DNA form, the CDR3 reads TGTGCCAGCAGTGACTCGACAACCCAGGGGATGAATGAAAAACTGTTTTTT. Amino acid sequence: CASSDSTTQGMNEKLFF.

This clonotype was detected many times. The chain recombines TRBV18 with TRBJ2-7; weak D call: TRBD1 (6 bases). The CDR3 runs 16 residues. V gave up 4 bases and J gave up 2 bases, with 18 bases separating them. From germline, CDR1 is KGHSH and CDR2 LQKENI. The CDR3 bases are TGTGCCAGCTCACTCCGAACAGGGTTAAGGCCCTACGAGCAGTACTTC. Amino acids: CASSLRTGLRPYEQYF. Full variable domain (rest looked up from reference TRBV18 and TRBJ2-7): NAGVMQNPRHLVRRRGQEARLRCSPMKGHSHVYWYRQLPEEGLKFMVYLQKENIIDESGMPKERFSAEFPKEGPSILRIQQVVRGDSAAYFCASSLRTGLRPYEQYFGPGTRLTVT.

V is TRBV6-6 and J is TRBJ1-6; D possibly corresponds to TRBD1 (5 bases). With 6 bases removed from V and 7 bases from J, the gap between germline ends came to 13 bases. CDR1 is MNHNY and CDR2 is SVGAGI in the germline V gene (reference sequence). CDR3 size: 14 residues. This CDR3 reads CASRSMTENSPLHF. The DNA of the CDR3 is TGTGCCAGCAGATCTATGACAGAAAATTCACCCCTCCACTTT.

This clonotype was counted ten times or more. The rearrangement links TRBV7-2 to TRBJ1-2; no reliable D call. The CDR3 length is 14 residues. The germline V gene encodes CDR1 SGHTA and CDR2 FQGNSA. Trimming took 5 bases from V and 4 from J, leaving 14 bases between them. CDR3 DNA sequence: TGTGCCAGCAGCCCCGACCCACGAGGCTATGGCTACACCTTC. Translating gives CASSPDPRGYGYTF.

This clonotype showed up many times. The chain links TRBV18 to TRBJ2-3, with 9 nucleotides matching TRBD2. This CDR3 is built from 13 residues. CDR1 is KGHSH and CDR2 is LQKENI in the germline V gene. J lost 9 bases, V lost 3 bases, and 4 bases had no gene match. In nucleotides, the CDR3 is TGTGCCAGCTCACCCGGCGGGGGGGACACGCAGTATTTT. Translated, it gives CASSPGGGDTQYF.

This clonotype has more than one count but fewer than ten. This sequence joins TRBV5-4 and TRBJ2-5; D uncertain. This CDR3 is built from 14 residues. The germline V gene has CDR1 SGHNT and CDR2 YYREEE (reference sequence). The V end was cut by 2 bases, the J end by 3 bases, with 11 bases between. The CDR3 DNA reads as TGTGCCAGCAGCTTAGCGTCCGAGAAAGAGACCCAGTACTTC. It encodes CASSLASEKETQYF.

This clonotype appeared a few times. The chain recombines TRBV5-1 with TRBJ2-1, with 12 nucleotides matching TRBD2. Germline CDR1 SGHRS, CDR2 YFSETQ. V lost 3 bases, J lost 6 bases, and 7 bases stayed unmatched. This CDR3 is built from 16 residues. The CDR3 region is CASSSPGTSGFNEQFF. In DNA form, the CDR3 reads TGCGCCAGCAGCTCCCCCGGGACTAGCGGGTTCAATGAGCAGTTCTTC.

Many counts were recorded for this clonotype. CDR3 sequence: CASSFGGGSSNSPLHF. The CDR3 nucleotides are TGTGCCAGCAGCTTCGGGGGAGGCAGCAGTAATTCACCCCTCCACTTT. The rearrangement joins TRBV7-9 to TRBJ1-6, with D possibly TRBD1 on 5 matching bases. Trimming removed 3 bases from V and 6 bases from J, with 15 bases in between. The CDR3 totals 16 residues. The germline CDR1 and CDR2 sequences are SEHNR and FQNEAQ (reference sequence).

This chain links TRBV5-1 with TRBJ2-2; 9 bases match TRBD1. This CDR3 contains 16 residues. With V trimmed by 4 bases and J by 4 bases, 8 bases remained unmatched. Germline loops: CDR1 SGHRS, CDR2 YFSETQ. CDR3 in amino acids: CASSTDRGGSTGELFF. CDR3 nucleotide sequence: TGCGCCAGCAGCACCGACAGGGGGGGCTCCACCGGGGAGCTGTTTTTT.

This chain joins TRBV6-5 and TRBJ2-1; the D call may be TRBD1 or TRBD2 (6 bases each). The length of the CDR3 is 15 residues. The germline CDR1 and CDR2 sequences are MNHEY and SVGAGI. Trimming removed 3 bases at V and 0 bases at J, with 9 bases between. CDR3 loop: CASSYRGPSYNEQFF. The CDR3 DNA is TGTGCCAGCAGTTATCGGGGGCCCTCCTACAATGAGCAGTTCTTC.

About this clonotype itself: A single base separates this from a much larger clone, so it may be a read error. The rearrangement joins TRBV7-2 to TRBJ2-5; no clear D gene. Germline V lookup: CDR1 SGHTA, CDR2 FQGNSA. The CDR3 has 14 residues. The CDR3 coding sequence is TGTGCCGGCAGCCCCAGGATGAGCCAAGAGACCCAGTACTTC. Translating gives CAGSPRMSQETQYF. Looking up the rest from reference TRBV7-2 and TRBJ2-5 gives the full variable domain: GAGVSQSPSNKVTEKGKDVELRCDPISGHTALYWYRQSLGQGLEFLIYFQGNSAPDKSGLPSDRFSAERTGGSVSTLTIQRTQQEDSAVYLCAGSPRMSQETQYFGPGTRLLVL.

The chain joins TRBV14 to TRBJ2-4; possible D gene TRBD1, 5 bases. Germline CDR1 SGHDN, CDR2 FVKESK. CDR3 length equals 13 residues. Deletions cut 3 bases from V and 9 bases from J, with 12 bases between. CDR3 in DNA: TGTGCCAGCAGCCAGACAGAAATCTCCATTCAGTACTTC. As protein: CASSQTEISIQYF. Together with reference TRBV14 and TRBJ2-4, the CDR3 gives the full variable domain: EAGVTQFPSHSVIEKGQTVTLRCDPISGHDNLYWYRRVMGKEIKFLLHFVKESKQDESGMPNNRFLAERTGGTYSTLKVQPAELEDSGVYFCASSQTEISIQYFGAGTRLSVL.

This clonotype has a count of ten or more. The chain couples TRBV29-1 to TRBJ2-5, with a tentative D call TRBD1 (6 bases). The germline V gene encodes CDR1 SQVTM and CDR2 ANQGSEA. Trimming shortened V by 3 bases and J by 2 bases, and 13 bases separated the two germline ends. CDR3 length: 14 residues. As DNA, the CDR3 is TGCAGCGTTGATAAAGGGGGTAGGCAAGAGACCCAGTACTTC. The encoded protein is CSVDKGGRQETQYF.

This clonotype has just a few counts. The chain combines TRBV10-3 with TRBJ2-3, with TRBD2 as a possible D gene (5 bases). V lost 4 bases and J 0 bases, leaving 11 bases between the germline ends. The CDR3 covers 15 residues. Germline values: CDR1 ENHRY, CDR2 SYGVKD. The CDR3 nucleotides are TGTGCCATCAGTGGGGGTAGCGAAAGCACAGATACGCAGTATTTT. It translates to CAISGGSESTDTQYF.